The 21 T cell receptor beta chains reported below all come from one sample, sequenced in a study of cytomegalovirus exposure and HLA in healthy donors. Primers included in the PCR were 60 Vbeta and 13 Jbeta primers. Clones were sequenced by immunoSEQ multiplex PCR, and TCRdb holds only the in-frame ones, with some missing. The sample lists tens of thousands of clones; approximately 63% were seen once. Material: PBMCs. The receptors come from a woman in her twenties or thirties in good health and CMV-seronegative.

The V gene is TRBV28, the J gene TRBJ2-7; 7 bases line up with TRBD2. The CDR3 consists of 16 residues. CDR1 and CDR2 from the germline V gene are MDHEN and SYDVKM. With 1 base clipped from V and 1 base from J, the junction kept 7 bases outside the gene matches. The CDR3 loop reads CASSLSPLAPSYEQYF. The CDR3, as DNA: TGTGCCAGCAGTTTATCCCCACTAGCGCCGTCCTACGAGCAGTACTTC.

The chain is built from TRBV5-1 and TRBJ2-1; 8 positions match TRBD1. Germline CDR1 and CDR2: SGHRS and YFSETQ. The CDR3 is 18 residues long. Losses at the gene ends were 0 bases for V and 0 bases for J; bases not matched to a gene: 8. The CDR3 DNA follows: TGCGCCAGCAGCTTGGGCACAGGGGGTAGGGGCTCCTACAATGAGCAGTTCTTC. Translating it yields CASSLGTGGRGSYNEQFF.

The chain couples TRBV29-1 to TRBJ2-3; 8 bases map to TRBD2. CDR3 length: 11 residues. V lost 7 bases to trimming and J lost 6 bases; unmatched junction nucleotides: 3. Germline CDR1 is SQVTM and CDR2 is ANQGSEA. The CDR3 reads CSGASGDTQYF. DNA for the CDR3: TGCAGCGGGGCTAGCGGGGATACGCAGTATTTT.

CDR3 DNA sequence: TGTGCCAGCAGTTTAGGGGACAGATATGGCTACACCTTC. Translated, it gives CASSLGDRYGYTF. The chain employs TRBV28 and TRBJ1-2; 7 bases fit TRBD1. Losses at the gene ends were 2 bases for V and 5 bases for J; bases not matched to a gene: 2. This CDR3 has 13 residues. From germline, CDR1 is MDHEN and CDR2 SYDVKM.

This chain connects TRBV28 to TRBJ1-1; D not certain. This CDR3 contains 11 residues. Between the trimmed V and J ends, which lost 4 bases and 5 bases, there was a span of 5 bases. Per the germline V gene, CDR1 is MDHEN and CDR2 is SYDVKM. Written as DNA, the CDR3 is TGTGCCAGCAGTTCGTCGACTGAAGCTTTCTTT. Amino acids: CASSSSTEAFF.

This clone occurred once. The chain links TRBV10-2 to TRBJ2-3; D may be TRBD2 (5 bases). CDR3 length: 13 residues. The V and J ends lost 0 bases and 4 bases respectively, with 5 bases between them. The germline V gene has CDR1 WSHSY and CDR2 SAAADI. The CDR3 DNA reads TGCGCCAGCAGTGAGTCGAGGGCAGATACGCAGTATTTT. This encodes CASSESRADTQYF.

This sequence joins TRBV30 and TRBJ2-1, with 9 bases lining up with TRBD1. Per germline, CDR1 GTSNPN and CDR2 SVGIG (reference sequence). The V gene end was trimmed by 1 base and the J gene end by 7 bases; junction bases not matched to a gene: 8. This CDR3 has 15 residues. Here the CDR3 reads CAWSAGTGPMNEQFF. In DNA, the CDR3 is TGTGCCTGGAGTGCCGGGACAGGGCCTATGAATGAGCAGTTCTTC.

The rearrangement uses TRBV28 and TRBJ1-1, with D possibly being TRBD1 (5 bases). Germline loops: CDR1 MDHEN, CDR2 SYDVKM. The CDR3 is 14 amino acids. V was trimmed by 2 bases and J by 5 bases, leaving 12 bases between them. CDR3 residues: CASSLGGSRTEAFF. DNA of the CDR3: TGTGCCAGCAGTTTAGGGGGGTCTCGGACTGAAGCTTTCTTT.

This chain joins TRBV4-3 and TRBJ2-6, with a tentative D call TRBD1 (6 bases). Germline CDR1 is LGHNA and CDR2 is YSLEER. This CDR3 has 15 amino acids. The V end lost 3 bases, the J end lost 3 bases, and 9 bases lay between the germline ends. The chain's CDR3 is CASSQETGGANVLTF. DNA for the CDR3: TGCGCCAGCAGCCAGGAGACAGGTGGGGCCAACGTCCTGACTTTC.

This clone came up once. The rearrangement joins TRBV6-1 to TRBJ2-5; the match to TRBD2 covers 7 bases. Germline V gene sequence: CDR1 MNHNS, CDR2 SASEGT. The CDR3 is 15 residues long. The V segment lost 7 bases and the J segment 5 bases; nucleotides outside the gene matches: 13. The chain's CDR3 is CASTYGSLGGETQYF. The CDR3 DNA reads as TGTGCCAGCACCTACGGGTCTCTGGGGGGGGAGACCCAGTACTTC.

The CDR3 DNA reads TGTGCCAGCAGTCCTTGGGGTAGCGGGGGTCTAACCTACGAGCAGTACTTC. Translated: CASSPWGSGGLTYEQYF. This chain joins TRBV28 and TRBJ2-7; 9 bases line up with TRBD2. V dropped 5 bases and J dropped 2; count of bases not matched to a gene: 13. The length of the CDR3 is 17 residues. Germline-derived CDR1 and CDR2 are MDHEN and SYDVKM.

This clone has just a few counts. V is TRBV2 and J is TRBJ2-1, with TRBD2 matching over 7 bases. V lost 4 bases and J lost 3; bases outside the gene matches: 6. The CDR3 extends over 15 amino acids. Germline-derived CDR1 and CDR2 are SNHLY and FYNNEI. CDR3 residues: CASSGRAGRYNEQFF. The CDR3 DNA reads as TGTGCCAGCAGTGGGAGAGCGGGGCGCTACAATGAGCAGTTCTTC.

This clone was picked up a small number of times. The chain links TRBV6-1 to TRBJ2-1, with D possibly being TRBD2 (5 bases). Germline V gives CDR1 MNHNS, CDR2 SASEGT. With 4 bases removed from V and 2 bases from J, the gap between germline ends came to 15 bases. CDR3 length: 16 residues. CDR3 region: CASSVERRPTYNEQFF. The CDR3 DNA reads TGTGCCAGCAGTGTTGAAAGGAGGCCTACCTACAATGAGCAGTTCTTC.

The chain couples TRBV4-1 to TRBJ1-4, with D possibly TRBD1 on 6 matching bases. CDR1 and CDR2 (germline): MGHRA, YSYEKL. Between the trimmed V and J ends, which lost 4 bases and 0 bases, there was a span of 9 bases. The length of the CDR3 is 15 residues. DNA for the CDR3: TGCGCCAGCAGCCCCGGGGACACAACTAATGAAAAACTGTTTTTT. It is translated as CASSPGDTTNEKLFF.

There are a few counts of this clone. The chain carries TRBV4-2 and TRBJ2-2; TRBD2 might be the D (5 bases). The CDR3 consists of 16 residues. The germline gives CDR1 LGHNA, CDR2 YNFKEQ. V lost 3 bases and J lost 5, with 16 bases in between. CDR3 sequence reads: CASSQFPSTMTGELFF. CDR3 in DNA: TGTGCCAGCAGCCAGTTCCCTTCGACTATGACCGGGGAGCTGTTTTTT.

This clone showed up just a few times. The rearrangement uses TRBV6-1 and TRBJ2-5, with no clear D. The length of the CDR3 is 12 residues. The germline V gene encodes CDR1 MNHNS and CDR2 SASEGT. Trimming removed 7 bases at V and 9 bases at J, with 15 bases between. CDR3 loop: CASILRGGAQYF. CDR3 sequence (DNA): TGTGCCAGCATACTACGAGGCGGTGCCCAGTACTTC.

The rearrangement links TRBV7-9 to TRBJ1-1; perhaps TRBD1 as D (5 bases). CDR3 length equals 16 residues. Deletions cut 4 bases from V and 3 bases from J, with 18 bases between. CDR1 and CDR2 (germline): SEHNR, FQNEAQ (reference sequence). In nucleotides, the CDR3 is TGTGCCAGCAGCTCCTCCGGTCTGGGGCCCGACACTGAAGCTTTCTTT. This codes for CASSSSGLGPDTEAFF.

This chain uses TRBV5-5 with TRBJ1-1; 8 bases agree with TRBD1. Germline V gives CDR1 SGHKS, CDR2 YYEKEE (reference sequence). There are 14 residues in the CDR3. Trimming removed 5 bases from V and 4 bases from J; junction bases left unmatched: 7. The CDR3 spells CASSHGQGITEAFF. CDR3 sequence (DNA): TGTGCCAGCAGTCACGGACAGGGTATCACTGAAGCTTTCTTT. Variable domain in full (rest from reference TRBV5-5 and TRBJ1-1): DAGVTQSPTHLIKTRGQQVTLRCSPISGHKSVSWYQQVLGQGPQFIFQYYEKEERGRGNFPDRFSARQFPNYSSELNVNALLLGDSALYLCASSHGQGITEAFFGQGTRLTVV.

The chain couples TRBV7-9 to TRBJ2-7, with D perhaps matching TRBD1 (6 bases). Between the trimmed V and J ends, which lost 5 bases and 2 bases, there was a span of 16 bases. The CDR3 has 15 amino acids. Germline V gene data show CDR1 as SEHNR and CDR2 as FQNEAQ (reference sequence). CDR3 sequence: CASSHTQTGTYEQYF. The CDR3 nucleotides read TGTGCCAGCAGCCATACACAGACAGGTACCTACGAGCAGTACTTC.

CDR3 DNA: TGTGCCAGTAGTATAGAACGGAATGAGCAGTTCTTC. Protein product: CASSIERNEQFF. The rearrangement uses TRBV19 and TRBJ2-1; no clear D. The CDR3 length is 12 residues. V was cut by 0 bases and J by 7 bases, with 4 bases left in between. CDR1 is LNHDA and CDR2 is SQIVND in the germline V gene (reference sequence).

V gene TRBV6-4 combines with J gene TRBJ2-3; TRBD1 matches at 7 bases. Germline assignment: CDR1 MRHNA and CDR2 SNTAGT. Trimming took 0 bases from V and 2 from J; bases not matched to a gene: 5. There are 16 residues in the CDR3. The CDR3 loop is CASSDSTGAATDTQYF. In DNA form, the CDR3 reads TGTGCCAGCAGTGACTCAACAGGGGCGGCCACAGATACGCAGTATTTT.